This T cell receptor beta chain was recorded in a study of vaccination and CD4 T cells after COVID-19. Turning to the study itself: The convalescents were made up of six males and four females, two of whom were Hispanic. Either the Pfizer-BioNTech BNT162b2 or Moderna mRNA-1273 vaccine was given as two doses.

The treatment here: approximately 11-day PBMC culture with coronavirus spike peptide pools or control peptides (ViraFEST assay). TCR sequencing followed the expansion of antigen-specific T cells with peptide pools in ViraFEST. Cultured CD4+ T-cell DNA underwent Oncomine TCR Beta short-read sequencing. Extraction of genomic DNA was performed on cultured CD4+ T cells. TCRdb itself ran the PCR reads through MiXCR, one entry per CDR3 protein. Altogether 13,000 or so distinct CDR3 sequences are present, 35% being singletons, with the ten largest covering roughly an eighth. This clonotype appeared a few times. Its antigen is unidentified. The TCR sequence derives from a human donor who had recovered from COVID-19. What was sequenced was CD4+ T cells from blood, cultured in vitro.

The CDR3 DNA is TGCAGTGCTAGAGATGCACCCTACAATGAGCAGTTCTTC. It yields the protein CSARDAPYNEQFF. This chain uses TRBV20-1 with TRBJ2-1; D is unresolved. Trimming took off 0 bases at V and 2 bases at J, with 5 bases between the two ends. From germline, CDR1 is DFQATT and CDR2 SNEGSKA (reference sequence). The CDR3 totals 13 residues.